What follows are 3 T cell receptor beta chains derived from one specimen sequenced in a study of cytomegalovirus exposure and HLA in healthy donors. Primers included in the PCR were 60 Vbeta and 13 Jbeta primers. TCRdb's table, derived via immunoSEQ multiplex PCR, lists solely in-frame clones and lacks some. The sample includes under 200,000 clones, over 75% of them seen just once. Sequenced sample: PBMCs. The receptors stem from a human donor in good health.

The V gene is TRBV18, the J gene TRBJ2-5; possibly TRBD1 for D (5 bases). Germline lookup yields CDR1 KGHSH and CDR2 LQKENI. The CDR3 sequence is 14 residues long. Between the trimmed V and J ends, which lost 3 bases and 1 base, there was a span of 9 bases. This CDR3 reads CASSPQGSQETQYF. The DNA of the CDR3 is TGTGCCAGCTCACCCCAGGGTTCCCAAGAGACCCAGTACTTC.

As regards this clone: Mismatch with germline at one junction end may stem from a read error. The CDR3 nucleotides read TGTGCCAGGAGTGATGGACATTCAAATTCACCCCTCCACTTT. Amino acid sequence: CARSDGHSNSPLHF. V is TRBV6-1 and J is TRBJ1-6, with D possibly matching TRBD1 (5 bases). Germline CDR1 reads MNHNS; CDR2 reads SASEGT. The CDR3 is made up of 14 amino acids.

J is TRBJ1-2 and V is TRBV7-2, with 9 bases matching TRBD1. The germline V gene has CDR1 SGHTA and CDR2 FQGNSA. J was trimmed by 4 bases and V by 6 bases; bases with no gene match: 9. The CDR3 contains 15 residues. CDR3 DNA sequence: TGTGCCAGCAGTCCCACAGGGGGCGTTGGCTATGGCTACACCTTC. It specifies CASSPTGGVGYGYTF.